The 20 T cell receptor beta chains below were found in one sample sequenced in a study of technical replicates of blood from a handful of donors. Some clones are missing from TCRdb's copy, which holds only in-frame ones; the method was immunoSEQ multiplex PCR. The table has 55,000 to 75,000 clones, roughly 91% seen once. Input material: PBMCs. These receptors all come from a human donor in good health. Some clones in this sample may be carry-over from other donors' samples.

A single count supports this clone. The chain employs TRBV25-1 and TRBJ2-1, with D perhaps matching TRBD2 (6 bases). The CDR3 extends over 15 amino acids. Per the germline V gene, CDR1 is MGHDK and CDR2 is SYGVNS. V was pared by 1 base and J by 7 bases, with 14 bases between. CDR3 protein: CASSELGGGTNEQFF. The CDR3 coding sequence is TGTGCCAGCAGTGAATTGGGGGGAGGCACAAATGAGCAGTTCTTC.

The chain has TRBV4-1 and TRBJ1-5; a weak D match, TRBD1 (6 bases). CDR1 is MGHRA and CDR2 is YSYEKL in the germline V gene. The germline V and J ends were trimmed by 0 bases and 6 bases, with 18 bases remaining between them. The CDR3 covers 17 residues. The CDR3 DNA sequence: TGCGCCAGCAGCCAAGATGGTCCCCAGGGGCGAGCTCAGCCCCAGCATTTT. Residues: CASSQDGPQGRAQPQHF.

V usage is TRBV11-1 and J usage is TRBJ2-2; perhaps TRBD2 as D (6 bases). Per the germline V gene, CDR1 is SGHAT and CDR2 is FQDESV (reference sequence). Trimming removed 6 bases from V and 4 bases from J, with 21 bases in between. The CDR3 spans 17 residues. CDR3 amino acids: CASRPIYGGRSTGELFF. The DNA for the CDR3 is TGTGCCAGCAGACCTATTTATGGTGGGAGGAGCACCGGGGAGCTGTTTTTT.

The rearrangement links TRBV5-5 to TRBJ2-5; 9 bases are shared with TRBD2. CDR3 length equals 14 residues. CDR1 SGHKS and CDR2 YYEKEE come from the germline V gene (reference sequence). V was pared by 5 bases and J by 5 bases, with 7 bases of the junction left unmatched. This chain's CDR3 is CASRLAGVVETQYF. CDR3 sequence (DNA): TGTGCCAGCAGGTTAGCGGGGGTGGTGGAGACCCAGTACTTC.

The chain couples TRBV7-3 to TRBJ2-1; 8 bases match TRBD2. Germline-derived CDR1 and CDR2 are SGHTA and FQGTGA. The V gene end was trimmed by 7 bases and the J gene end by 5 bases; junction bases not matched to a gene: 4. This CDR3 is 13 amino acids long. The CDR3 nucleotides read TGTGCCAGCAAGGCGGGGGGACACAATGAGCAGTTCTTC. It yields the protein CASKAGGHNEQFF.

J is TRBJ1-1 and V is TRBV29-1; D possibly corresponds to TRBD1 (5 bases). V was pared by 2 bases and J by 0 bases, with 10 bases between. Germline CDR1 SQVTM, CDR2 ANQGSEA. There are 14 residues in the CDR3. CDR3 bases: TGCAGCGTTGAACAGGGACTAATGAACACTGAAGCTTTCTTT. It is translated as CSVEQGLMNTEAFF.

The V call is TRBV29-1, the J call TRBJ2-3; 8 bases agree with TRBD1. Germline trimming cut 4 bases from V and 8 bases from J; bases unmatched to any gene: 8. Germline CDR1 is SQVTM and CDR2 is ANQGSEA. This CDR3 contains 13 residues. CDR3 nucleotide sequence: TGCAGCGTTGTGGACAGGGCTTTAGGTACGCAGTATTTT. Amino acid sequence: CSVVDRALGTQYF.

The chain has TRBV2 and TRBJ1-1, with D uncertain. Germline CDR1 reads SNHLY; CDR2 reads FYNNEI. The CDR3 loop spans 10 amino acids. The V gene lost 6 bases and the J gene lost 9 bases, with 8 bases spanning the gap. This chain's CDR3 is CASSREKAFF. Here the CDR3 DNA reads TGTGCCAGCAGCCGGGAGAAAGCTTTCTTT.

The chain links TRBV5-1 to TRBJ2-7; D might be TRBD2 (5 bases). This CDR3 comprises 15 residues. CDR1 SGHRS and CDR2 YFSETQ come from the germline V gene. V was pared by 6 bases and J by 3 bases, with 19 bases between. CDR3 nucleotide sequence: TGCGCCAGCAACCAAGAGGGCGGAGCGAGCTACGAGCAGTACTTC. Translating gives CASNQEGGASYEQYF. Full variable domain (outside the CDR3, taken from reference TRBV5-1 and TRBJ2-7): KAGVTQTPRYLIKTRGQQVTLSCSPISGHRSVSWYQQTPGQGLQFLFEYFSETQRNKGNFPGRFSGRQFSNSRSEMNVSTLELGDSALYLCASNQEGGASYEQYFGPGTRLTVT.

The rearrangement uses TRBV9 and TRBJ1-4, with D tentatively TRBD1 (5 bases). There are 15 residues in the CDR3. V shed 0 bases and J shed 2 bases, with 8 bases lying between them. Germline lookup yields CDR1 SGDLS and CDR2 YYNGEE. This chain's CDR3 is CASSVAGTTNEKLFF. In DNA form, the CDR3 reads TGTGCCAGCAGCGTAGCGGGGACTACTAATGAAAAACTGTTTTTT. The whole variable domain, remainder taken from reference TRBV9 and TRBJ1-4, is DSGVTQTPKHLITATGQRVTLRCSPRSGDLSVYWYQQSLDQGLQFLIQYYNGEERAKGNILERFSAQQFPDLHSELNLSSLELGDSALYFCASSVAGTTNEKLFFGSGTQLSVL.

CDR3 loop: CASRDGTSGVTDTQYF. CDR3 DNA: TGTGCCAGCAGAGACGGGACTAGCGGGGTCACAGATACGCAGTATTTT. The rearrangement uses TRBV2 and TRBJ2-3; 13 positions match TRBD2. The length of the CDR3 is 16 residues. The trim removed 6 bases at V and 2 bases at J, leaving 5 bases unmatched. CDR1 is SNHLY, CDR2 FYNNEI, per germline.

The chain uses TRBV29-1 and TRBJ1-2; tentative D call: TRBD1 (6 bases). Trimming stripped 2 bases from V and 4 bases from J, with 17 bases between. Germline V lookup: CDR1 SQVTM, CDR2 ANQGSEA. The CDR3 spans 15 residues. In nucleotides, the CDR3 is TGCAGCGTTGAAACCTCACAGGGACCCCTCTATGGCTACACCTTC. Protein: CSVETSQGPLYGYTF.

This clone has only a few counts. V usage is TRBV30 and J usage is TRBJ1-1, with D uncertain. Per the germline V gene, CDR1 is GTSNPN and CDR2 is SVGIG (reference sequence). Trimming left V 2 bases short and J 4 bases short, with 11 bases between. CDR3 length: 13 residues. CDR3 DNA: TGTGCCTGGAGTCCCCGGGTGGGCACTGAAGCTTTCTTT. Its protein is CAWSPRVGTEAFF.

This clone was seen once. The chain is built from TRBV29-1 and TRBJ2-1; TRBD2 matches at 9 bases. The CDR3 covers 14 residues. The germline CDR1 and CDR2 sequences are SQVTM and ANQGSEA. Germline trimming cut 7 bases from V and 5 bases from J; bases unmatched to any gene: 9. For the CDR3, the DNA is TGCAGCGCCCAGCGGGGGGCCCGCAACAATGAGCAGTTCTTC. Amino acids: CSAQRGARNNEQFF.

The rearrangement joins TRBV6-5 to TRBJ2-7; 9 bases are shared with TRBD2. The CDR3 runs to 16 residues. Germline assignment: CDR1 MNHEY and CDR2 SVGAGI. V was clipped by 0 bases and J by 3 bases; unmatched bases: 6. CDR3 protein: CASSYSSLAGIYEQYF. The CDR3 coding sequence is TGTGCCAGCAGTTACTCCTCCCTAGCGGGGATCTACGAGCAGTACTTC.

V is TRBV6-1 and J is TRBJ1-2; D possibly corresponds to TRBD1 (5 bases). The germline V and J ends were trimmed by 5 bases and 3 bases, with 13 bases remaining between them. Germline V gives CDR1 MNHNS, CDR2 SASEGT. This CDR3 is 14 amino acids long. The CDR3 bases are TGTGCCAGCAGTCGACAGCTTAAGGACTATGGCTACACCTTC. This gives the protein CASSRQLKDYGYTF.

The chain uses TRBV18 and TRBJ2-5, with TRBD1 matching over 7 bases. CDR3 length: 12 residues. Unmatched junction bases numbered 7, after V lost 11 bases and J lost 4 bases. Per germline, CDR1 KGHSH and CDR2 LQKENI. The CDR3 sequence: CAGTRDRETQYF. CDR3 in DNA: TGTGCCGGGACCCGGGACAGAGAGACCCAGTACTTC.

The chain joins TRBV4-1 to TRBJ1-6, with D perhaps matching TRBD1 (6 bases). The germline V and J ends were trimmed by 0 bases and 7 bases, with 16 bases remaining between them. The germline V gene encodes CDR1 MGHRA and CDR2 YSYEKL. The CDR3 spans 17 residues. CDR3 bases: TGCGCCAGCAGCCAAGATTATCGGGGGGCAAAGAATTCACCCCTCCACTTT. Translated, it gives CASSQDYRGAKNSPLHF.

The genes are TRBV6-5 and TRBJ1-6; maybe TRBD1 (5 bases). This CDR3 region has 14 residues. V shed 6 bases and J shed 4 bases, with 10 bases lying between them. Germline V gene sequence: CDR1 MNHEY, CDR2 SVGAGI. CDR3 region: CASSQTEYNSPLHF. CDR3 sequence (DNA): TGTGCCAGCAGCCAGACAGAGTATAATTCACCCCTCCACTTT.

This chain uses TRBV19 with TRBJ2-2; the match to TRBD1 covers 12 bases. Germline V gene lookup returns CDR1 LNHDA and CDR2 SQIVND (reference sequence). This CDR3 is 16 amino acids long. The J segment lost 6 bases and the V segment lost 3 bases, leaving 5 bases of the junction unmatched. This CDR3 is CASSIRDRGPPGELFF. The CDR3 DNA is TGTGCCAGTAGTATCCGGGACAGGGGGCCTCCCGGGGAGCTGTTTTTT.